The next 16 T cell receptor beta chains were all read from a single sample in a study of a mutant IDH1 vaccine in newly diagnosed glioma. TCRdb's copy holds only in-frame clones and misses some; the assay was immunoSEQ multiplex PCR. The data hold 56,000 or so clones, with roughly 73% observed a single time. Time point specified: week 5, during vaccination. The study gave 300 ug of mutant IDH1 20-mer peptide per vaccine dose, with topical imiquimod. What these receptors recognize is not known. Sequenced here: PBMCs, sampled from a glioma patient whose treatment included an IDH1 peptide vaccine. The origin of the receptors is a woman aged 40 to 49 with glioma.

The genes are TRBV19 and TRBJ1-2, with D possibly matching TRBD1 (6 bases). CDR1 LNHDA and CDR2 SQIVND come from the germline V gene (reference sequence). This CDR3 has 12 residues. Trimming stripped 7 bases from V and 8 bases from J, with 14 bases between. The CDR3 nucleotides read TGTGCCAGTAATTCGAGGGGGGACGGCTACACCTTC. It encodes CASNSRGDGYTF.

This clone occurred a few times. The gene calls are TRBV29-1 and TRBJ1-1; D gene uncertain. Germline V lookup: CDR1 SQVTM, CDR2 ANQGSEA. The ends were cut back, 4 bases at V and 0 bases at J, with 9 bases in the middle. This CDR3 is 13 amino acids long. In DNA form, the CDR3 reads TGCAGCGTTGTACGGGGATTGAACACTGAAGCTTTCTTT. Its translation is CSVVRGLNTEAFF.

The chain links TRBV10-1 to TRBJ2-2; D is perhaps TRBD1 or TRBD2 (6 bases each). Per the germline V gene, CDR1 is WNHNN and CDR2 is SYGVQD (reference sequence). The V end lost 6 bases, the J end lost 5 bases, and 10 bases lay between the germline ends. CDR3 size: 13 residues. CDR3 coding DNA: TGCGCCAGCAGCGGAGGGGGGACCGGGGAGCTGTTTTTT. It encodes CASSGGGTGELFF.

The chain couples TRBV5-1 to TRBJ1-2, with D unresolved. V was trimmed by 3 bases and J by 6 bases, leaving 18 bases between them. The CDR3 length is 15 residues. Per the germline V gene, CDR1 is SGHRS and CDR2 is YFSETQ. The CDR3 spells CASSSIPETGDGYTF. In DNA, the CDR3 is TGCGCCAGCAGCTCCATCCCCGAGACGGGTGATGGCTACACCTTC.

The chain uses TRBV19 and TRBJ1-4, with D perhaps TRBD1 (6 bases). The V gene lost 2 bases and the J gene lost 3 bases, with 16 bases spanning the gap. CDR1 and CDR2 from the germline V gene are LNHDA and SQIVND (reference sequence). This CDR3 has 17 amino acids. CDR3 coding DNA: TGTGCCAGTAGTATAAGCTCCGGGCAGGGGTCTAATGAAAAACTGTTTTTT. It yields the protein CASSISSGQGSNEKLFF.

This clone was picked up a small number of times. The rearrangement links TRBV2 to TRBJ1-2, with 9 positions matching TRBD1. CDR1 is SNHLY, CDR2 FYNNEI, per germline. The CDR3 consists of 14 residues. J was trimmed by 9 bases and V by 1 base; bases with no gene match: 6. For the CDR3, the DNA is TGTGCCAGCAGTGAAGAGGGGGACAGGGATCGCTACACCTTC. It translates to CASSEEGDRDRYTF.

The V call is TRBV5-6, the J call TRBJ2-2; 7 nucleotides line up with TRBD1. CDR1 SGHDT and CDR2 YYEEEE come from the germline V gene. CDR3 length equals 15 residues. Unmatched junction bases numbered 5, after V lost 1 base and J lost 5 bases. CDR3 coding DNA: TGTGCCAGCAGCTTGTCGGTCAGGGGGACCGGGGAGCTGTTTTTT. The encoded protein is CASSLSVRGTGELFF.

This clone was seen only once. The gene calls are TRBV10-1 and TRBJ2-7; D might be TRBD1 (5 bases). Germline V gene sequence: CDR1 WNHNN, CDR2 SYGVQD (reference sequence). The CDR3 has 13 residues. V was shortened by 3 bases and J by 3 bases, with 9 bases between the two germline ends. For the CDR3, the DNA is TGCGCCAGCAGTGATCGTCAGGGCTACGAGCAGTACTTC. This codes for CASSDRQGYEQYF.

The chain employs TRBV18 and TRBJ2-7; TRBD1 is a possible D gene (5 bases). CDR1 is KGHSH and CDR2 is LQKENI in the germline V gene. Trimming shortened V by 3 bases and J by 8 bases, and 14 bases separated the two germline ends. The CDR3 totals 13 residues. The CDR3 region is CASSPDARTKQYF. The CDR3 region has the DNA TGTGCCAGCTCACCGGACGCTAGGACAAAGCAGTACTTC.

The V gene is TRBV4-1, the J gene TRBJ2-7, with 10 nucleotides matching TRBD1. Germline-derived CDR1 and CDR2 are MGHRA and YSYEKL. This CDR3 is built from 15 residues. V shed 4 bases and J 3 bases; nucleotides not matched to a gene: 6. The CDR3 reads CASSRLDRGDYEQYF. CDR3 DNA: TGCGCCAGCAGCCGTTTGGACAGGGGGGACTACGAGCAGTACTTC.

The V and J genes are TRBV5-5 and TRBJ1-2; TRBD1 might be the D (5 bases). This CDR3 has 14 residues. Trimming pared 4 bases from V and 4 bases from J, leaving 14 bases between. CDR1 and CDR2 (germline): SGHKS, YYEKEE (reference sequence). The CDR3 spells CASSPQTVSYGYTF. In nucleotides, the CDR3 is TGTGCCAGCAGCCCCCAGACAGTTTCCTATGGCTACACCTTC. Full variable domain (remainder filled in from reference TRBV5-5 and TRBJ1-2): DAGVTQSPTHLIKTRGQQVTLRCSPISGHKSVSWYQQVLGQGPQFIFQYYEKEERGRGNFPDRFSARQFPNYSSELNVNALLLGDSALYLCASSPQTVSYGYTFGSGTRLTVV.

This clone appeared a few times. This rearrangement joins TRBV27 to TRBJ1-4, with D hard to call. Per the germline V gene, CDR1 is MNHEY and CDR2 is SMNVEV (reference sequence). This CDR3 has 12 amino acids. This CDR3 is CVVPQRKEKLFF. The CDR3 region has the DNA TGTGTCGTACCCCAGCGTAAAGAAAAACTGTTTTTT.

This rearrangement joins TRBV5-1 to TRBJ2-7; D possibly corresponds to TRBD2 (7 bases). The CDR3 extends over 14 amino acids. In germline, CDR1 is SGHRS, CDR2 YFSETQ. V lost 1 base to trimming and J lost 2 bases, with 10 bases between them. The CDR3 nucleotides read TGCGCCAGCAGCTTGTTGGGGGGGCCCTACGAGCAGTACTTC. Translated: CASSLLGGPYEQYF.

The chain couples TRBV10-3 to TRBJ2-5; 10 bases agree with TRBD2. Unmatched junction bases numbered 11, after V lost 6 bases and J lost 4 bases. The CDR3 spans 16 residues. CDR1 and CDR2 from the germline V gene are ENHRY and SYGVKD. The CDR3 sequence: CAIRETSGPLGETQYF. The CDR3 coding sequence is TGTGCCATCAGGGAGACTAGCGGGCCCCTGGGAGAGACCCAGTACTTC.

The chain couples TRBV7-9 to TRBJ2-7, with D perhaps assigned TRBD1 or TRBD2 (5 bases each). The V and J ends lost 1 base and 3 bases respectively, with 7 bases between them. CDR3 size: 13 residues. Germline CDR1 reads SEHNR; CDR2 reads FQNEAQ (reference sequence). The CDR3 coding sequence is TGTGCCAGCAGCTTAGGGGACCGCTACGAGCAGTACTTC. As protein: CASSLGDRYEQYF.

This rearrangement joins TRBV2 to TRBJ1-2, with unresolved D. CDR1 is SNHLY, CDR2 FYNNEI, per germline. This CDR3 has 13 residues. Trimming left V 5 bases short and J 5 bases short, with 12 bases between. CDR3 protein: CASSLKKDYGYTF. The CDR3 region has the DNA TGTGCCAGCAGTCTTAAAAAGGATTATGGCTACACCTTC. Combining the CDR3 with reference TRBV2 and TRBJ1-2 gives the whole variable domain EPEVTQTPSHQVTQMGQEVILRCVPISNHLYFYWYRQILGQKVEFLVSFYNNEISEKSEIFDDQFSVERPDGSNFTLKIRSTKLEDSAMYFCASSLKKDYGYTFGSGTRLTVV.